This T cell receptor beta chain was profiled in a study of T cells after yellow fever vaccination. Regarding the study as a whole: Subsequent to the booster, the majority of primary-vaccination clones reappeared (about 97% CD4, 80% to 90% CD8). Only a small proportion of the clonotypes turned up in both the CD4 and the CD8 compartments, likely arising from convergent recombination. Weaker, the secondary response peaked sooner, at day 5 versus 15.

Germline CDR1 MGHRA, CDR2 YSYEKL. The CDR3 totals 15 residues. With 1 base removed from V and 5 bases from J, the gap between germline ends came to 11 bases. Template switching with 5'RACE generated the TCR cDNA and added a universal primer site and UMIs. TCRdb called the 5' RACE reads again in MiXCR, with one record for every CDR3 protein. This table has 300,000 or so distinct CDR3 sequences, roughly 8% appearing once. On this clonotype itself: Its target is not known.

The chain employs TRBV4-1 and TRBJ2-2; tentatively, D is TRBD1 or TRBD2 (5 bases each). The specimen comprised PBMCs, sampled 35 to 50 days after the first yellow fever vaccination. The receptor comes from a man between 18 and 29 years old who received the YFV17D yellow fever vaccine. CDR3: CASSQGDRLTGELFF. DNA of the CDR3: TGCGCCAGCAGCCAAGGGGACCGATTAACCGGGGAGCTGTTTTTT.